This TCR beta chain comes out of a study of CD8+CD57+ T cells in acquired aplastic anemia. On the study more broadly: Roughly 3.1 ug was the average amount of DNA from sorted CD4+ and CD8+ cells.

This clonotype has at least ten counts. TCR beta VDJ and CDR3 profiles were obtained from a genomic DNA template. TCRdb re-derived calls from the reads in MiXCR, one entry per CDR3 protein. The sample lists 130,000 or so distinct CDR3 sequences, approximately 40% seen once, with roughly 2.7% in the top ten. Patients included in sequencing had previously demonstrated CD8+CD57+ cell expansion by flow cytometry. The TCR sequence derives from a human donor with aplastic anemia. The sequenced material came from sorted CD4+, CD8+, or CD8+CD57+ T cells (not recorded which) from PBMCs.

Written as DNA, the CDR3 is TGTGCCACCAGCGTCGGACTGGGCTCCTACAATGAGCAGTTCTTC. It translates to CATSVGLGSYNEQFF. The gene calls are TRBV15 and TRBJ2-1, with a tentative D call TRBD2 (5 bases). The CDR3 runs to 15 residues. V was clipped by 5 bases and J by 0 bases, with 11 bases between them. Per the germline V gene, CDR1 is LNHNV and CDR2 is YYDKDF (reference sequence). Combining the CDR3 with reference TRBV15 and TRBJ2-1 gives the whole variable domain DAMVIQNPRYQVTQFGKPVTLSCSQTLNHNVMYWYQQKSSQAPKLLFHYYDKDFNNEADTPDNFQSRRPNTSFCFLDIRSPGLGDTAMYLCATSVGLGSYNEQFFGPGTRLTVL.